The 18 T cell receptor beta chains below all came from one sample that was sequenced in a study of blood T cell repertoires in COVID-19. Only in-frame clones appear in the TCRdb table, and some are missing; sequencing was by immunoSEQ multiplex PCR. The repertoire holds 200,000 to 250,000 clones, approximately 90% seen once, with about 6.9% in the top ten. The specimen sequenced was PBMCs or T cells enriched from blood (not recorded which). The source is a young woman with acute COVID-19.

V and J are TRBV28 and TRBJ2-3; 9 nucleotides line up with TRBD2. Germline V gene lookup returns CDR1 MDHEN and CDR2 SYDVKM. The CDR3 runs 16 residues. The junction had 9 bases not matched to a gene; V was cut back by 4 bases and J by 4 bases. This CDR3 is CASSSLGSGSADTQYF. In DNA form, the CDR3 reads TGTGCCAGCAGTTCTTTGGGTAGCGGGAGTGCAGATACGCAGTATTTT.

The chain uses TRBV18 and TRBJ2-3; 7 bases are a match to TRBD1. After removal of 3 bases from V and 1 base from J, the junction contained 10 bases not matched to a gene. Germline CDR1 and CDR2: KGHSH and LQKENI. The CDR3 is 17 residues long. This chain's CDR3 is CASSPSTGTVGTDTQYF. For the CDR3, the DNA is TGTGCCAGCTCACCTTCGACAGGGACAGTTGGCACAGATACGCAGTATTTT.

The gene calls are TRBV28 and TRBJ1-4; D is ambiguous. The CDR3 sequence is 11 residues long. V lost 2 bases to trimming and J lost 8 bases, with 3 bases between them. Germline CDR1 is MDHEN and CDR2 is SYDVKM. The chain's CDR3 is CASSLGEKLFF. In nucleotides, the CDR3 is TGTGCCAGCAGTTTAGGCGAAAAACTGTTTTTT.

This chain connects TRBV3-1 (or the pseudogene TRBV3-2) to TRBJ2-7; 9 nucleotides align to TRBD2. This CDR3 region has 14 residues. The germline V gene has CDR1 LGHDT and CDR2 YNNKEL (reference sequence). V gave up 8 bases and J gave up 4 bases; unmatched junction bases: 9. CDR3 amino acids: CASGDSGRWYEQYF. CDR3 nucleotide sequence: TGTGCCAGCGGCGACAGCGGGAGGTGGTACGAGCAGTACTTC.

The J gene is TRBJ1-2, the V gene TRBV9; tentative D call: TRBD1 (6 bases). Per the germline V gene, CDR1 is SGDLS and CDR2 is YYNGEE. This CDR3 is built from 13 residues. V lost 3 bases, J lost 8 bases, and 14 bases lay in between. CDR3 sequence: CASSAIEQGGYTF. The CDR3 nucleotides are TGTGCCAGCAGCGCGATCGAACAGGGAGGCTACACCTTC.

The chain employs TRBV27 and TRBJ1-4, with D tentatively TRBD1 (6 bases). Germline CDR1 and CDR2: MNHEY and SMNVEV (reference sequence). Trimming left V 6 bases short and J 2 bases short, with 28 bases between. There are 20 residues in the CDR3. The CDR3 spells CASRRPGRTVRRGTNEKLFF. The CDR3 bases are TGTGCCAGCAGACGACCGGGCCGGACAGTCCGACGGGGTACTAATGAAAAACTGTTTTTT.

The chain is built from TRBV5-4 and TRBJ2-1; 7 bases align to TRBD2. Germline CDR1 and CDR2: SGHNT and YYREEE (reference sequence). The CDR3 is 16 residues long. The trim removed 4 bases at V and 4 bases at J, leaving 11 bases unmatched. CDR3 region: CASSGLGAGVYNEQFF. The DNA for the CDR3 is TGTGCCAGCAGCGGCCTTGGGGCGGGAGTATACAATGAGCAGTTCTTC.

The CDR3 protein is CASSPRRVSNQPQHF. CDR3 nucleotides: TGTGCCAGCAGTCCACGAAGAGTTAGCAATCAGCCCCAGCATTTT. The J gene is TRBJ1-5, the V gene TRBV28, with D uncertain. Trimming left V 5 bases short and J 0 bases short, with 11 bases between. The CDR3 sequence is 15 residues long. CDR1 and CDR2 from the germline V gene are MDHEN and SYDVKM.

The chain uses TRBV7-9 and TRBJ2-1; 7 bases are shared with TRBD2. Per the germline V gene, CDR1 is SEHNR and CDR2 is FQNEAQ (reference sequence). This CDR3 comprises 14 residues. V shed 3 bases, J shed 5 bases, and the junction held 4 bases outside the gene matches. The CDR3: CASSFGTIHNEQFF. In DNA, the CDR3 is TGTGCCAGCAGCTTCGGGACTATCCACAATGAGCAGTTCTTC.

The CDR3: CATSDSPGREGSDTQYF. The CDR3 DNA reads as TGTGCCACCAGTGATTCCCCTGGGCGGGAGGGGTCAGATACGCAGTATTTT. The chain has TRBV24-1 and TRBJ2-3; TRBD2 matches 9 bases. Trimming cost V 2 bases and J 4 bases; bases outside gene matches: 9. The CDR3 totals 17 residues. CDR1 and CDR2 from the germline V gene are KGHDR and SFDVKD.

The chain employs TRBV19 and TRBJ1-4; D is unclear. With 6 bases removed from V and 4 bases from J, the gap between germline ends came to 18 bases. The CDR3 has 16 residues. Germline V lookup: CDR1 LNHDA, CDR2 SQIVND (reference sequence). DNA of the CDR3: TGTGCCAGTAGCACCCCAGACATGGACTTTAATGAAAAACTGTTTTTT. It yields the protein CASSTPDMDFNEKLFF. Using reference TRBV19 and TRBJ1-4 for the parts outside the CDR3, the full variable domain is DGGITQSPKYLFRKEGQNVTLSCEQNLNHDAMYWYRQDPGQGLRLIYYSQIVNDFQKGDIAEGYSVSREKKESFPLTVTSAQKNPTAFYLCASSTPDMDFNEKLFFGSGTQLSVL.

The chain employs TRBV12-5 and TRBJ1-5, with 7 bases that match TRBD1. The V gene end was trimmed by 7 bases and the J gene end by 4 bases; junction bases not matched to a gene: 7. CDR1 LGHNT and CDR2 FRNRAP come from the germline V gene. This CDR3 contains 14 residues. CDR3 sequence (DNA): TGTGCTAGTGCCTTGACAGGGCCTAATCAGCCCCAGCATTTT. It yields the protein CASALTGPNQPQHF.

This chain connects TRBV28 to TRBJ1-1; possible D gene TRBD1, 5 bases. V dropped 2 bases and J dropped 0 bases, with 7 bases sitting between them. Germline V gene data show CDR1 as MDHEN and CDR2 as SYDVKM. The CDR3 covers 14 residues. CDR3 in DNA: TGTGCCAGCAGTTTAACAGGAATGAACACTGAAGCTTTCTTT. The encoded protein is CASSLTGMNTEAFF. Full variable domain (rest looked up from reference TRBV28 and TRBJ1-1): DVKVTQSSRYLVKRTGEKVFLECVQDMDHENMFWYRQDPGLGLRLIYFSYDVKMKEKGDIPEGYSVSREKKERFSLILESASTNQTSMYLCASSLTGMNTEAFFGQGTRLTVV.

The V call is TRBV11-2, the J call TRBJ2-1; 8 bases fit TRBD2. CDR3 size: 16 residues. Trimming cost V 1 base and J 6 bases; bases outside gene matches: 8. The germline CDR1 and CDR2 sequences are SGHAT and FQNNGV. CDR3 DNA: TGTGCCAGCAGCTTAGGGAGAGCACTAGCGGTCAATGAGCAGTTCTTC. Translated: CASSLGRALAVNEQFF.

The rearrangement joins TRBV5-6 to TRBJ2-5; 8 bases fit TRBD1. V shed 4 bases, J shed 5 bases, and the junction held 4 bases outside the gene matches. CDR1 and CDR2 from the germline V gene are SGHDT and YYEEEE. This CDR3 spans 13 amino acids. CDR3 nucleotides: TGTGCCAGCAGCCGTGACAGGGGCGAGACCCAGTACTTC. Protein product: CASSRDRGETQYF.

The chain joins TRBV3-1 (or the pseudogene TRBV3-2) to TRBJ1-1; D is unresolved. Per germline, CDR1 LGHDT and CDR2 YNNKEL (reference sequence). Trimming took 0 bases from V and 3 from J, leaving 14 bases between them. This CDR3 is built from 16 residues. The DNA of the CDR3 is TGTGCCAGCAGCCAAGAACCAGGTCTACACGACACTGAAGCTTTCTTT. This encodes CASSQEPGLHDTEAFF.

The chain couples TRBV4-1 to TRBJ1-6; 8 bases are shared with TRBD1. Germline V gives CDR1 MGHRA, CDR2 YSYEKL. Trimming at V came to 3 bases and at J to 10 bases, leaving 8 bases not matched to a gene. The CDR3 runs 15 residues. The CDR3, as DNA: TGCGCCAGCAGCCACCCCCAGGGGGCGAGGTCACCCCTCCACTTT. Translation: CASSHPQGARSPLHF.

This chain joins TRBV4-1 and TRBJ2-1, with 7 bases fitting TRBD2. This CDR3 is 15 amino acids long. Germline V gene sequence: CDR1 MGHRA, CDR2 YSYEKL. Losses at the gene ends were 2 bases for V and 10 bases for J; bases not matched to a gene: 11. CDR3 sequence (DNA): TGCGCCAGCAGCCAAAACCTAGGACTAGTGAGGGAGCAGTTCTTC. Protein product: CASSQNLGLVREQFF.